This T cell receptor (beta chain) derives from a study of spatial heterogeneity in lung cancer. About the research overall: A unique TCR and UMI combination showed up more than ten times in raw reads, on average.

Study-wide points: More often at tumor resection than at routine follow-up, ubiquitous expanded tumor TCRs were detected in the blood.

This clonotype was detected many times. Antigen: not known. Sample time point: sample taken at primary tumor resection. Material for sequencing was whole RNA from tumor, nontumor lung or frozen PBMC, left unsorted. Unique molecular identifiers, one per molecule, were present on every TCR cDNA molecule. TCRdb re-called the 5' RACE reads through MiXCR, storing one row per CDR3 protein. The data contain fewer than 45,000 distinct CDR3 sequences, less than 9% of them singletons. The CDR3 contains 15 residues. Trimming took 5 bases from V and 0 from J; bases not matched to a gene: 3. The germline gives CDR1 SGHTA, CDR2 FQGNSA.

The material sequenced was PBMCs, taken at surgery. This receptor was obtained from a female donor with early-stage non-small cell lung cancer. The V call is TRBV7-2, the J call TRBJ2-7; TRBD2 aligns across 11 bases. CDR3 sequence (DNA): TGTGCCAGCAGCCCGGGACTAGCGGACTCCTACGAGCAGTACTTC. Protein: CASSPGLADSYEQYF.